The sequence of this T cell receptor beta chain was determined in a study of OX40 agonist ivuxolimab in advanced cancers. Findings and caveats of the study: Low normalized T-cell clonal expansion was also seen in some nonresponders. Those patients achieving a partial response at 0.1-3.0 mg/kg showed among the lowest clonal expansion. Researchers report that CD8+ T cells had, on average, more expanded clones than CD4+.

This clone was picked up a small number of times. Its antigen is unidentified. Blood was sampled at baseline, cycle 4 day 1, and cycle 7 day 1. Assay used: immunoSEQ multiplex PCR; TCRdb lists only in-frame clones, some missing. Here the sample spans roughly 48,000 clones, about three quarters being singletons. Between the trimmed V and J ends, which lost 3 bases and 0 bases, there was a span of 18 bases. The V gene's germline CDR1 is KGHSH and CDR2 LQKENI. The CDR3 covers 18 residues. This TCR derives from an adult with an advanced solid tumor such as melanoma, head and neck, liver or kidney cancer. The chain has TRBV18 and TRBJ2-1; D ambiguous. The sample in question was CD4+ or CD8+ T cells sorted from blood, obtained in a trial of the OX40 agonist ivuxolimab. Here the CDR3 reads CASSPRSSTVSSYNEQFF. For the CDR3, the DNA is TGTGCCAGCTCACCCCGTAGCAGTACGGTAAGCTCCTACAATGAGCAGTTCTTC.